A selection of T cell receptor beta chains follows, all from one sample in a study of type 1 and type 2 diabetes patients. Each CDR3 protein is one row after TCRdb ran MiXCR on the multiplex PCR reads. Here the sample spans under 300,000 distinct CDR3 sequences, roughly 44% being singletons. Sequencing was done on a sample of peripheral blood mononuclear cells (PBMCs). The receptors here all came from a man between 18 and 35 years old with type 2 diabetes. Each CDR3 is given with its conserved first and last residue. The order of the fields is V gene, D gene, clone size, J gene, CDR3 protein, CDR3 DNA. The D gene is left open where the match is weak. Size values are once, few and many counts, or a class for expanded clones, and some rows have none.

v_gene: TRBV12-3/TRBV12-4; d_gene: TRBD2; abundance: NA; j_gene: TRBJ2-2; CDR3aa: CASSLFSGLGRTGELFF; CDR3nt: TGTGCCAGCAGTTTATTTTCGGGACTAGGTCGCACCGGGGAGCTGTTTTTT
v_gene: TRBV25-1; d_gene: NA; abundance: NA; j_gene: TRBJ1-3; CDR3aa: CASSEPTGTPGNTIYF; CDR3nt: TGTGCCAGCAGTGAGCCGACAGGCACTCCCGGAAACACCATATATTTT
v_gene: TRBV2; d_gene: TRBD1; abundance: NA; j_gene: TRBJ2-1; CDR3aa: CASSETRDREFF; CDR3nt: TGTGCCAGTAGTGAAACCCGGGACAGGGAATTCTTC
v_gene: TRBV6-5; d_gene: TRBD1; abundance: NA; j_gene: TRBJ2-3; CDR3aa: CASSRPDRDGTDTQYF; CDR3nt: TGTGCCAGCAGTAGACCAGACAGGGACGGCACAGATACGCAGTATTTT
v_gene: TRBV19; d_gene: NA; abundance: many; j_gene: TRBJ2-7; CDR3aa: CASSILGGEQYF; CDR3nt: TGTGCCAGTAGTATCCTCGGAGGCGAGCAGTACTTC
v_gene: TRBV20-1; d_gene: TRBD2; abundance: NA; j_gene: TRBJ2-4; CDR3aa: CSARRSGGRNIQYF; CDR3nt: TGCAGTGCTAGACGCAGCGGGGGCCGAAACATTCAGTACTTC
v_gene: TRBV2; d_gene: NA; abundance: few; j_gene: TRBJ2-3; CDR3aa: CASSEALSRADTQYF; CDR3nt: TGTGCCAGCAGTGAAGCGCTTAGTAGGGCAGATACGCAGTATTTT
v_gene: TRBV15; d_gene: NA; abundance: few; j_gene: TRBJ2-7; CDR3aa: CATSRIGTANHYEQYF; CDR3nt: TGTGCCACTAGCAGAATCGGGACGGCGAATCACTACGAGCAGTACTTC
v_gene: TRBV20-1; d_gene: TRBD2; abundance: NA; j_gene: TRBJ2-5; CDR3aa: CSARLAGGAQETQYF; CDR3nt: TGCAGTGCTAGACTAGCGGGAGGGGCCCAAGAGACCCAGTACTTC
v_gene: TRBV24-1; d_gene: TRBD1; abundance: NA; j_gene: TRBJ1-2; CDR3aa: CAPHFKATGLFGYTF; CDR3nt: TGTGCCCCGCACTTTAAAGCGACAGGGCTTTTTGGCTACACCTTC
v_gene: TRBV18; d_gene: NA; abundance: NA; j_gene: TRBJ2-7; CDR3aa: CASSPRQAVTYEQYF; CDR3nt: TGTGCCAGCTCACCACGACAGGCTGTGACCTACGAGCAGTACTTC
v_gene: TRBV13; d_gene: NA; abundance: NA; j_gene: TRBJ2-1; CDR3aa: CASSLELANDVQFF; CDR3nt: TGTGCCAGCAGCTTAGAGCTCGCTAATGACGTGCAGTTCTTC
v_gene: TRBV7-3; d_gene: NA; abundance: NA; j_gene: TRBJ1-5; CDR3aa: CASSLDGVSNQPQHF; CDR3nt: TGTGCCAGCAGCTTAGATGGCGTCTCCAATCAGCCCCAGCATTTT
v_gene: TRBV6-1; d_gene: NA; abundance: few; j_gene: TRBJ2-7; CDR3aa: CASRAGQETYEQYF; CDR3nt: TGTGCCAGCAGAGCGGGACAGGAGACCTACGAGCAGTACTTC
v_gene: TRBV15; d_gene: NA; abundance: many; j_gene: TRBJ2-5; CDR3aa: CATSRVGGETQYF; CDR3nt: TGTGCCACCAGCAGAGTGGGGGGAGAGACCCAGTACTTC
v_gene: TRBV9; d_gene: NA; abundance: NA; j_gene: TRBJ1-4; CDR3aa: CASARGRSHGEKLFF; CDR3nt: TGTGCCAGCGCTCGGGGGCGCTCTCATGGTGAAAAACTGTTTTTT
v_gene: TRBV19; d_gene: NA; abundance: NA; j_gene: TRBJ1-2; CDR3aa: CASSTGTPANYGYTF; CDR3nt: TGTGCCAGTAGTACCGGGACGCCTGCTAACTATGGCTACACCTTC
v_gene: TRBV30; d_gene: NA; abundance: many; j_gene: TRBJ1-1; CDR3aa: CAWSKRRDTEAFF; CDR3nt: TGTGCCTGGAGCAAAAGGAGGGACACTGAAGCTTTCTTT
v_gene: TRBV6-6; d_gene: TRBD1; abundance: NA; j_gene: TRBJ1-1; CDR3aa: CAGTYRGWSEAFF; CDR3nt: TGTGCCGGGACATACAGGGGATGGTCTGAAGCTTTCTTT
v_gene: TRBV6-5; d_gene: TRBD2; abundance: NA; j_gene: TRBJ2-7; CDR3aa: CASSPGLETYEQYF; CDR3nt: TGTGCCAGCAGCCCCGGACTAGAAACCTACGAGCAGTACTTC
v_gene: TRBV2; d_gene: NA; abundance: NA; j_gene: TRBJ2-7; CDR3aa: CASSAGSLNYEQYF; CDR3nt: TGTGCCAGCAGTGCCGGATCCTTAAACTACGAGCAGTACTTC
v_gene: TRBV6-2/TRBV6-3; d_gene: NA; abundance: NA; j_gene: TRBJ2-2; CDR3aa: CASSYLHLEPGELFF; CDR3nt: TGTGCCAGCAGTTATTTGCACCTAGAGCCCGGGGAGCTGTTTTTT
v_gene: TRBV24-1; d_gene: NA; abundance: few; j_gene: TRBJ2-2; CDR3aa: CATSEPTDSTGELFF; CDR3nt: TGTGCCACCAGTGAGCCGACAGATTCCACCGGGGAGCTGTTTTTT
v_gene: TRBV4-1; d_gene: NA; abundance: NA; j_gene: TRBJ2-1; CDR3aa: CASSPDSGIHNEQFF; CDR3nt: TGCGCCAGCAGCCCTGATAGCGGAATTCACAATGAGCAGTTCTTC
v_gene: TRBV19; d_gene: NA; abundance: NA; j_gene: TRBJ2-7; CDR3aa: CASSMKRGAAREQYF; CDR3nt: TGTGCCAGTAGTATGAAACGGGGGGCCGCCCGCGAGCAGTACTTC
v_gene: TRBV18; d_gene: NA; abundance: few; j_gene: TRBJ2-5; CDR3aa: CASSPPQVMETQYF; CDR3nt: TGTGCCAGCTCACCACCACAAGTGATGGAGACCCAGTACTTC
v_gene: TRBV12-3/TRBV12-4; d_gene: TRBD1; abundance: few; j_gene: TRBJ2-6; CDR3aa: CASRPGQFRSGANVLTF; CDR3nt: TGTGCCAGCAGGCCGGGACAGTTCCGCTCTGGGGCCAACGTCCTGACTTTC
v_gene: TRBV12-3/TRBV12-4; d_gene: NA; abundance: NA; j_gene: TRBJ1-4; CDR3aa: CASSFGEKLFF; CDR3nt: TGTGCCAGCAGTTTTGGGGAAAAACTGTTTTTT
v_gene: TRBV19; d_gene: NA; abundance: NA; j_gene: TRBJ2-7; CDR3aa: CASSIAPTEGRYEQYF; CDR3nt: TGTGCCAGTAGTATTGCCCCTACTGAGGGGAGGTACGAGCAGTACTTC
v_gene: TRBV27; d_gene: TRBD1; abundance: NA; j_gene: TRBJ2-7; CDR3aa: CASSDRASYEQYF; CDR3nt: TGTGCCAGCAGTGACAGGGCCTCCTACGAGCAGTACTTC
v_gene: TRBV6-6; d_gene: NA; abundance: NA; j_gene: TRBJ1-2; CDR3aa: CASRIGAAGSYTF; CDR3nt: TGTGCCAGCAGGATAGGGGCGGCCGGAAGCTACACCTTC
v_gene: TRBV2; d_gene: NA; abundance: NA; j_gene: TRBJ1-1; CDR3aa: CATLDQGTMNTEAFF; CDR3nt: TGTGCCACCTTGGACCAGGGGACAATGAACACTGAAGCTTTCTTT
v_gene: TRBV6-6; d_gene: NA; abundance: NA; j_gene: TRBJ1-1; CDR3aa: CASGPRKNLEAFF; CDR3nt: TGTGCCAGCGGACCGAGGAAAAACCTTGAAGCTTTCTTT
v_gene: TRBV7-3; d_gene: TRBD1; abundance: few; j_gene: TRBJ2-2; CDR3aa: CASSYRGITGELFF; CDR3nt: TGTGCCAGCAGCTACAGGGGGATCACCGGGGAGCTGTTTTTT
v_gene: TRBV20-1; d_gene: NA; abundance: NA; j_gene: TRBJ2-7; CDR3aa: CSARDTVSYEQYF; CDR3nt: TGCAGTGCTAGAGATACAGTGAGCTACGAGCAGTACTTC
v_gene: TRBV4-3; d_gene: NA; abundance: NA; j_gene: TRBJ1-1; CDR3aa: CASSQETHSGEAFF; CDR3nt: TGCGCCAGCAGCCAAGAGACTCACTCCGGTGAAGCTTTCTTT
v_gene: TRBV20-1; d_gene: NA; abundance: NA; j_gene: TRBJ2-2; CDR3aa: CSARSRTGNTGELFF; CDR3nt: TGCAGTGCTAGATCACGCACAGGAAACACCGGGGAGCTGTTTTTT
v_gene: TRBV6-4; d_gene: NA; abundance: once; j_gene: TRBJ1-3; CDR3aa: CASSEFLGNTIYF; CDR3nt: TGTGCCAGCAGTGAGTTCTTGGGAAACACCATATATTTT
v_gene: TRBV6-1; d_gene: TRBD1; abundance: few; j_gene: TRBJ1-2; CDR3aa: CASRDRGEANYGYTF; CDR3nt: TGTGCCAGCAGGGACAGGGGCGAAGCCAACTATGGCTACACCTTC
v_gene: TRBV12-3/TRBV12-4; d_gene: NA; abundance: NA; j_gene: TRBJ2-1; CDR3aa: CASSLRSDEQFF; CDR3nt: TGTGCCAGCAGTTTAAGGTCAGATGAGCAGTTCTTC
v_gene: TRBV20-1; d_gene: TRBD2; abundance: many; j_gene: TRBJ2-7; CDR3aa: CSARASGSYEQYF; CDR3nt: TGCAGTGCTAGAGCTAGCGGGAGCTACGAGCAGTACTTC
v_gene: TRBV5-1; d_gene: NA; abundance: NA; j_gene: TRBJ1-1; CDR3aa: CASSLSFRGVTEAFF; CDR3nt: TGCGCCAGCAGCTTGTCTTTTAGGGGGGTCACTGAAGCTTTCTTT
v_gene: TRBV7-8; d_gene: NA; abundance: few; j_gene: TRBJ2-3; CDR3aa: CASSGYTDTQYF; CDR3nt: TGTGCCAGCAGTGGCTACACAGATACGCAGTATTTT
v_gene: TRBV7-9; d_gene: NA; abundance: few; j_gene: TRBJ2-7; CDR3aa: CASSSGSGWDEQYF; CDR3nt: TGTGCCAGCAGCTCGGGATCGGGGTGGGACGAGCAGTACTTC
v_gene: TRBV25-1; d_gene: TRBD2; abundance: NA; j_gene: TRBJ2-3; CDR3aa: CASRSPGRVADTQYF; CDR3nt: TGTGCCAGCAGGTCACCCGGGAGGGTGGCAGATACGCAGTATTTT
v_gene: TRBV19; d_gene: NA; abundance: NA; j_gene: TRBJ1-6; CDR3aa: CASRTDGGYSPLHF; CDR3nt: TGTGCCAGTAGGACGGACGGAGGTTATTCACCCCTCCACTTT
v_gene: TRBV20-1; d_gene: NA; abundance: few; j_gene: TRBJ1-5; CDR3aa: CSARDRDFGQPQHF; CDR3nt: TGCAGTGCTAGAGACAGGGACTTTGGTCAGCCCCAGCATTTT
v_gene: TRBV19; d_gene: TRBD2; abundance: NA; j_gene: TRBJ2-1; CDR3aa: CASSTQLAGALNEQFF; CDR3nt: TGTGCCAGTAGTACCCAACTAGCGGGGGCTTTGAATGAGCAGTTCTTC
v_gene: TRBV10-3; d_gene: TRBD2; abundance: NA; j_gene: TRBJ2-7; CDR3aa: CAISDMREREQYF; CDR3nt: TGTGCCATCAGTGATATGCGGGAGCGGGAGCAGTACTTC
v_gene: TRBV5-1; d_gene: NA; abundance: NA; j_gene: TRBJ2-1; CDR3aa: CASSLAFGDEQFF; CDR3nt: TGCGCCAGCAGCTTGGCCTTCGGTGATGAGCAGTTCTTC
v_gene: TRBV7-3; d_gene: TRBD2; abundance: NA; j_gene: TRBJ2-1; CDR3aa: CASSLKAGGLNEQFF; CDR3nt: TGTGCCAGCAGCTTAAAGGCGGGGGGGCTCAATGAGCAGTTCTTC